A single sample is the source of the 24 T cell receptor beta chains below, sequenced in a study of technical replicates of blood from a few donors. Produced via immunoSEQ multiplex PCR; TCRdb's table is partial and in-frame only. The sample gives tens of thousands of clones, about 90% of which show up once; more than 0.25% is in the top ten. Input material: T cells isolated from PBMCs. The receptors come from a human donor in good health.

The chain employs TRBV7-2 and TRBJ1-2; 7 positions agree with TRBD1. The CDR3 has 15 amino acids. The ends lost 4 bases at V and 7 bases at J; junction bases unmatched: 12. Germline V lookup: CDR1 SGHTA, CDR2 FQGNSA. Here the CDR3 reads CASSYQSQGGFGYTF. The CDR3 DNA sequence: TGTGCCAGCAGCTATCAATCTCAGGGGGGTTTTGGCTACACCTTC. Full variable domain (rest looked up from reference TRBV7-2 and TRBJ1-2): GAGVSQSPSNKVTEKGKDVELRCDPISGHTALYWYRQSLGQGLEFLIYFQGNSAPDKSGLPSDRFSAERTGGSVSTLTIQRTQQEDSAVYLCASSYQSQGGFGYTFGSGTRLTVV.

Of note for this clone: A junction end diverges from the germline sequence, so it may reflect a read error. The chain is built from TRBV4-1 and TRBJ2-1, with D tentatively TRBD2 (5 bases). CDR1 is MGHRA, CDR2 YSYEKL, per germline. The CDR3 has 11 amino acids. The CDR3 loop reads CASTGYTEQFF. CDR3 sequence (DNA): TGCGCCAGCACGGGGTACACTGAGCAGTTCTTC.

The V gene is TRBV29-1, the J gene TRBJ1-1; D gene uncertain. Trimming took off 4 bases at V and 3 bases at J, with 6 bases between the two ends. The germline V gene has CDR1 SQVTM and CDR2 ANQGSEA. This CDR3 is built from 11 residues. The CDR3 nucleotides are TGCAGCGTTGGTGTATACACTGAAGCTTTCTTT. It codes for CSVGVYTEAFF.

The chain combines TRBV6-5 with TRBJ1-2; 7 bases are shared with TRBD1. Germline V CDR1 and CDR2: MNHEY, SVGAGI. After removal of 6 bases from V and 9 bases from J, the junction contained 4 bases not matched to a gene. The CDR3 spans 11 residues. The CDR3 coding sequence is TGTGCCAGCAGCTTACAGGGGAGCTACACCTTC. It translates to CASSLQGSYTF.

The chain uses TRBV5-1 and TRBJ2-2; 7 positions match TRBD1. Germline V gene lookup returns CDR1 SGHRS and CDR2 YFSETQ. J was trimmed by 6 bases and V by 4 bases; bases with no gene match: 9. This CDR3 spans 15 amino acids. The chain's CDR3 is CASSPGQTGAGELFF. CDR3 bases: TGCGCCAGCAGCCCCGGTCAAACAGGGGCCGGGGAGCTGTTTTTT.

This chain joins TRBV15 and TRBJ2-5; D is ambiguous. The CDR3 sequence is 13 residues long. Germline CDR1 and CDR2: LNHNV and YYDKDF (reference sequence). V lost 2 bases and J lost 4, with 8 bases in between. The CDR3 loop reads CATSRPPGETQYF. For the CDR3, the DNA is TGTGCCACCAGCAGACCCCCAGGAGAGACCCAGTACTTC. Supplemented by reference TRBV15 and TRBJ2-5, the full variable domain reads DAMVIQNPRYQVTQFGKPVTLSCSQTLNHNVMYWYQQKSSQAPKLLFHYYDKDFNNEADTPDNFQSRRPNTSFCFLDIRSPGLGDTAMYLCATSRPPGETQYFGPGTRLLVL.

The rearrangement joins TRBV5-4 to TRBJ2-2, with 7 bases fitting TRBD1. The germline CDR1 and CDR2 sequences are SGHNT and YYREEE (reference sequence). The CDR3 consists of 15 residues. V lost 2 bases, J lost 5 bases, and 6 bases stayed unmatched. The CDR3 DNA reads as TGTGCCAGCAGCTTAGGGGGCGCGAGTACCGGGGAGCTGTTTTTT. Encoded protein: CASSLGGASTGELFF. The variable domain in full, completed from reference TRBV5-4 and TRBJ2-2, reads ETGVTQSPTHLIKTRGQQVTLRCSSQSGHNTVSWYQQALGQGPQFIFQYYREEENGRGNFPPRFSGLQFPNYSSELNVNALELDDSALYLCASSLGGASTGELFFGEGSRLTVL.

The chain has TRBV5-1 and TRBJ2-5; 8 bases line up with TRBD2. V gave up 0 bases and J gave up 1 base; unmatched junction bases: 5. This CDR3 region has 16 residues. CDR1 is SGHRS and CDR2 is YFSETQ in the germline V gene. The CDR3 bases are TGCGCCAGCAGCTTGGCCGGGAGCGGGGGCCAAGAGACCCAGTACTTC. Amino acid sequence: CASSLAGSGGQETQYF.

The chain has TRBV4-1 and TRBJ1-1; 7 positions agree with TRBD1. Germline CDR1 is MGHRA and CDR2 is YSYEKL. The junction had 13 bases not matched to a gene; V was cut back by 5 bases and J by 4 bases. The CDR3 is 16 residues long. CDR3 bases: TGCGCCAGCAGCGCCTCCATTAATCAGGGGGGCACTGAAGCTTTCTTT. Amino acid sequence: CASSASINQGGTEAFF.

This sequence joins TRBV27 and TRBJ2-7; 8 bases fit TRBD2. The V and J ends lost 2 bases and 0 bases, in that order; junction bases with no gene match: 3. Germline V CDR1 and CDR2: MNHEY, SMNVEV (reference sequence). CDR3 length: 15 amino acids. CDR3 sequence reads: CASSLIGTSSYEQYF. CDR3 sequence (DNA): TGTGCCAGCAGTTTAATTGGGACTAGCTCCTACGAGCAGTACTTC.

This clone has just one count. This chain connects TRBV12-5 to TRBJ2-2; TRBD2 agrees at 14 bases. V shed 1 base and J 4 bases; nucleotides not matched to a gene: 8. The V gene's germline CDR1 is LGHNT and CDR2 FRNRAP. This CDR3 region has 19 residues. This CDR3 is CASGLDRLAGGPVTGELFF. The CDR3 DNA reads TGTGCTAGTGGTTTGGACCGACTAGCGGGAGGGCCAGTCACCGGGGAGCTGTTTTTT.

V is TRBV19 and J is TRBJ2-4; TRBD1 might be the D (6 bases). V was pared by 6 bases and J by 6 bases, with 9 bases between. The CDR3 is made up of 12 amino acids. The germline gives CDR1 LNHDA, CDR2 SQIVND (reference sequence). CDR3 amino acids: CASSPGVNIQYF. The CDR3, as DNA: TGTGCCAGTAGCCCAGGGGTAAACATTCAGTACTTC.

A single count supports this clone. This chain uses TRBV29-1 with TRBJ2-3; 8 nucleotides match TRBD1. CDR3 size: 14 residues. The germline V gene encodes CDR1 SQVTM and CDR2 ANQGSEA. V gave up 7 bases and J gave up 2 bases; unmatched junction bases: 8. The CDR3 reads CSGRTGGNTDTQYF. In DNA, the CDR3 is TGCAGCGGAAGAACAGGGGGGAACACAGATACGCAGTATTTT.

This chain joins TRBV7-2 and TRBJ2-5; maybe TRBD2 (5 bases). CDR3 length equals 15 residues. Trimming removed 3 bases at V and 5 bases at J, with 16 bases between. CDR1 and CDR2 (germline): SGHTA, FQGNSA. The chain's CDR3 is CASSFLAGGRETQYF. The CDR3, as DNA: TGTGCCAGCAGCTTCTTAGCTGGAGGCCGGGAGACCCAGTACTTC.

This sequence joins TRBV18 and TRBJ2-1; TRBD1 agrees at 10 bases. Germline CDR1 and CDR2: KGHSH and LQKENI. Germline trimming cut 3 bases from V and 2 bases from J; bases unmatched to any gene: 1. The CDR3 is 15 amino acids. CDR3 protein: CASSPGQGAYNEQFF. The CDR3 nucleotides read TGTGCCAGCTCACCCGGACAGGGGGCCTACAATGAGCAGTTCTTC.

This rearrangement joins TRBV15 to TRBJ1-2, with 9 bases identical to TRBD1. Germline assignment: CDR1 LNHNV and CDR2 YYDKDF (reference sequence). The V and J ends lost 1 base and 2 bases, in that order; junction bases with no gene match: 2. There are 15 residues in the CDR3. Written as DNA, the CDR3 is TGTGCCACCAGCAGAGGGGGACAGGGAAACTATGGCTACACCTTC. It encodes CATSRGGQGNYGYTF.

V gene TRBV11-2 combines with J gene TRBJ2-5; D is perhaps TRBD1 (6 bases). Germline V lookup: CDR1 SGHAT, CDR2 FQNNGV. The V end lost 3 bases, the J end lost 4 bases, and 21 bases lay between the germline ends. The CDR3 is made up of 17 amino acids. The CDR3 DNA reads TGTGCCAGCAGCTTTCGTGGGGTAGGGGGTCAGTTAGAGACCCAGTACTTC. Translated: CASSFRGVGGQLETQYF.

The chain is built from TRBV2 and TRBJ2-3; TRBD1 matches at 7 bases. Germline V gene lookup returns CDR1 SNHLY and CDR2 FYNNEI. V trimming: 5 bases; J trimming: 4 bases; junction bases outside the gene matches: 6. The CDR3 loop spans 14 amino acids. The CDR3 bases are TGTGCCAGCAGTACTAACGGACAGGCAGATACGCAGTATTTT. Encoded protein: CASSTNGQADTQYF.

A single count supports this clone. V is TRBV6-1 and J is TRBJ1-5; TRBD1 aligns across 9 bases. The V gene's germline CDR1 is MNHNS and CDR2 SASEGT. CDR3 length: 16 amino acids. Trimming removed 1 base from V and 6 bases from J; junction bases left unmatched: 7. In DNA form, the CDR3 reads TGTGCCAGCAGTGAAGGACGAAACAGGGGGCGTCAGCCCCAGCATTTT. Protein product: CASSEGRNRGRQPQHF.

This chain joins TRBV15 and TRBJ2-7; no firm D call. There are 15 residues in the CDR3. Trimming pared 1 base from V and 3 bases from J, leaving 13 bases between. Per the germline V gene, CDR1 is LNHNV and CDR2 is YYDKDF (reference sequence). This CDR3 is CATSRGSSEYYEQYF. In nucleotides, the CDR3 is TGTGCCACCAGCAGAGGATCCAGCGAATACTACGAGCAGTACTTC.

The chain combines TRBV10-2 with TRBJ1-5; D possibly corresponds to TRBD1 (5 bases). The germline V gene encodes CDR1 WSHSY and CDR2 SAAADI. Between the trimmed V and J ends, which lost 8 bases and 5 bases, there was a span of 13 bases. The CDR3 totals 13 residues. The CDR3 here is CASWQGRDQPQHF. The CDR3 bases are TGCGCCAGCTGGCAGGGAAGGGATCAGCCCCAGCATTTT.

The chain has TRBV9 and TRBJ2-3, with D unresolved. V gave up 4 bases and J gave up 0 bases, with 6 bases separating them. Germline assignment: CDR1 SGDLS and CDR2 YYNGEE. The CDR3 has 13 residues. The CDR3 bases are TGTGCCAGCAGCCGGAGCAGCACAGATACGCAGTATTTT. Its protein product is CASSRSSTDTQYF.

The chain has TRBV30 and TRBJ2-5; D is ambiguous. Deletions cut 3 bases from V and 1 base from J, with 3 bases between. The V gene's germline CDR1 is GTSNPN and CDR2 SVGIG (reference sequence). This CDR3 spans 11 amino acids. In nucleotides, the CDR3 is TGTGCCTGGAGCAGCCAAGAGACCCAGTACTTC. It translates to CAWSSQETQYF.

The CDR3 nucleotides read TGTGCCAGCAGCTTAATGCGACAGAAAGAGACCCAGTACTTC. Its protein product is CASSLMRQKETQYF. V usage is TRBV7-2 and J usage is TRBJ2-5; D is possibly TRBD1 (5 bases). Looked up from germline, CDR1 is SGHTA and CDR2 is FQGNSA. V lost 2 bases, J lost 3 bases, and 10 bases lay in between. The CDR3 is 14 amino acids. Supplemented by reference TRBV7-2 and TRBJ2-5, the full variable domain reads GAGVSQSPSNKVTEKGKDVELRCDPISGHTALYWYRQSLGQGLEFLIYFQGNSAPDKSGLPSDRFSAERTGGSVSTLTIQRTQQEDSAVYLCASSLMRQKETQYFGPGTRLLVL.